A selection of T cell receptor beta chains follows, all from one sample in a study of identical twins. TCRdb passed the 5' RACE reads through MiXCR, listing each CDR3 protein once. The sample yields around 690,000 distinct CDR3 sequences, 21% seen once. The sample was also linked to a second study, of T cells expressing NK-cell markers.

Sample: PBMCs. The receptors derive from a woman between 18 and 30 years old in good health. CDR3s include the opening cysteine and the closing phenylalanine or tryptophan. D genes are given only for firm matches.

>14|TRBJ1-1|TRBD1|TRBV5-1
CASSAGQGGTEAFF
>15|TRBJ2-7|-|TRBV12-3/TRBV12-4
CASSLDAAPSYEQYF
>16|TRBJ1-6|TRBD1|TRBV6-2/TRBV6-3
CASSRDRGTLGSPLHF
>16|TRBJ2-5|TRBD2|TRBV10-1
CASSESASGGQETQYF
>17|TRBJ2-3|TRBD2|TRBV4-3
CASSQGLAGARTDTQYF
>14|TRBJ2-1|TRBD2|TRBV12-3/TRBV12-4
CASTPIAGDNEQFF
>16|TRBJ2-2|-|TRBV2
CASSQMEGEYSGELFF
>13|TRBJ2-7|-|TRBV7-2
CASSLIRFYEQYF
>14|TRBJ2-5|-|TRBV12-3/TRBV12-4
CASRRQVNSETQYF
>12|TRBJ1-2|-|TRBV9
CASRRDHYGYTF
>17|TRBJ1-2|-|TRBV11-2
CASSLDPARGGGYGYTF
>14|TRBJ2-1|-|TRBV7-2
CASSLEAAKNEQFF
>11|TRBJ1-2|-|TRBV12-3/TRBV12-4
CASGPGYGYTF
>14|TRBJ1-4|TRBD1|TRBV9
CASSVSGGSEKLFF
>15|TRBJ2-5|-|TRBV5-1
CASSLTTVSQETQYF
>13|TRBJ2-1|TRBD2|TRBV20-1
CSARLSGSDEQFF
>13|TRBJ2-7|TRBD2|TRBV6-1
CASGLAPPYEQYF
>13|TRBJ1-3|-|TRBV12-3/TRBV12-4
CASRERGVNTIYF
>15|TRBJ2-1|TRBD1|TRBV7-9
CASSLVGVRGNEQFF
>14|TRBJ1-1|-|TRBV12-3/TRBV12-4
CASTPLGGAGEAFF
>13|TRBJ2-2|-|TRBV6-2/TRBV6-3
CASSSTVTGELFF
>15|TRBJ1-5|-|TRBV5-5
CASSLFRDNNQPQHF
>17|TRBJ2-5|TRBD2|TRBV20-1
CSAVPGLAGEGPETQYF
>12|TRBJ1-1|-|TRBV20-1
CSARERSSEAFF
>12|TRBJ2-5|-|TRBV10-3
CAISTFEETQYF
>13|TRBJ2-1|-|TRBV10-2
CASSDSRRNEQFF
>15|TRBJ2-7|TRBD2|TRBV12-3/TRBV12-4
CASSPGLAGTYEQYF
>16|TRBJ2-5|TRBD2|TRBV6-5
CASSYGGAGGQETQYF
>13|TRBJ2-3|-|TRBV6-6
CASKGGSLDTQYF